These 17 T cell receptor beta chains originate from one sample sequenced in a study of cytotoxic CD8 clonotypes in ibrutinib-treated CLL. The assay was immunoSEQ multiplex PCR, and TCRdb's table has in-frame clones only and misses some. This sample has approximately 160,000 clones, with more than 70% found just once. Sequenced material: PBMCs, taken at disease progression, from a patient treated with ibrutinib. All receptors come from a human donor with chronic lymphocytic leukemia.

V gene TRBV2 combines with J gene TRBJ2-1; maybe TRBD1 (5 bases). Deletions cut 1 base from V and 7 bases from J, with 20 bases between. CDR3 length: 17 residues. Germline assignment: CDR1 SNHLY and CDR2 FYNNEI. The CDR3 DNA reads TGTGCCAGCAGTGAAGTCCCCGTAGGGGCGCTCCTTAATGAGCAGTTCTTC. It translates to CASSEVPVGALLNEQFF.

The genes are TRBV6-5 and TRBJ1-4; possibly TRBD1 for D (5 bases). CDR3 length: 16 residues. Trimming removed 0 bases from V and 8 bases from J, with 16 bases in between. Germline CDR1 is MNHEY and CDR2 is SVGAGI. CDR3 DNA: TGTGCCAGCAGTTACTCGGACATTGTCGGGAGGGAAAAACTGTTTTTT. This encodes CASSYSDIVGREKLFF.

This clone was observed once. V gene TRBV7-3 combines with J gene TRBJ2-7; D gene uncertain. The CDR3 sequence is 13 residues long. The germline gives CDR1 SGHTA, CDR2 FQGTGA. The V gene lost 0 bases and the J gene lost 6 bases, with 9 bases spanning the gap. CDR3: CASSLTEFSEQYF. The CDR3 DNA reads as TGTGCCAGCAGCTTAACGGAGTTTAGCGAGCAGTACTTC.

The chain uses TRBV7-2 and TRBJ1-5; D gene ambiguous. Germline-derived CDR1 and CDR2 are SGHTA and FQGNSA. The length of the CDR3 is 14 residues. The V gene lost 2 bases and the J gene lost 1 base, with 6 bases spanning the gap. The CDR3 reads CASSLKRSNQPQHF. The CDR3 nucleotides read TGTGCCAGCAGCTTAAAAAGGAGCAATCAGCCCCAGCATTTT.

As regards this clone: The same CDR3 is also encoded by other DNA sequences in this sample. The J gene is TRBJ2-3, the V gene TRBV6-1; 7 bases fit TRBD1. V gave up 7 bases and J gave up 1 base; unmatched junction bases: 5. Germline CDR1 MNHNS, CDR2 SASEGT. This CDR3 has 14 amino acids. CDR3 region: CASTRGTGTDTQYF. The CDR3, as DNA: TGTGCCAGCACCCGAGGGACAGGCACAGATACGCAGTATTTT.

The table lists this clone with a few counts. This chain joins TRBV19 and TRBJ1-5; 9 bases are shared with TRBD1. The germline V gene has CDR1 LNHDA and CDR2 SQIVND (reference sequence). The CDR3 length is 16 residues. Unmatched junction bases numbered 8, after V lost 4 bases and J lost 4 bases. CDR3 coding DNA: TGTGCCAGTAGTACCACGGGACAGGGCTGGAATCAGCCCCAGCATTTT. This translates into CASSTTGQGWNQPQHF.

The chain has TRBV19 and TRBJ1-1, with 7 nucleotides matching TRBD1. J lost 4 bases, V lost 5 bases, and 10 bases had no gene match. The CDR3 consists of 15 residues. The germline V gene has CDR1 LNHDA and CDR2 SQIVND (reference sequence). The CDR3 reads CASSLGAGGSTEAFF. Written as DNA, the CDR3 is TGTGCCAGTAGTCTCGGGGCAGGGGGTTCCACTGAAGCTTTCTTT.

This chain uses TRBV7-9 with TRBJ1-1; perhaps TRBD1 as D (5 bases). The V end was cut by 5 bases, the J end by 3 bases, with 19 bases between. This CDR3 has 16 amino acids. Germline V gene sequence: CDR1 SEHNR, CDR2 FQNEAQ (reference sequence). This CDR3 reads CASSVTGWDLDTEAFF. The CDR3 nucleotides are TGTGCCAGCAGCGTGACGGGGTGGGACTTGGACACTGAAGCTTTCTTT.

The chain couples TRBV19 to TRBJ2-7; D is perhaps TRBD1 (6 bases). The V gene lost 5 bases and the J gene lost 2 bases, with 10 bases spanning the gap. The CDR3 totals 13 residues. The germline V gene has CDR1 LNHDA and CDR2 SQIVND (reference sequence). The DNA of the CDR3 is TGTGCCAGTAGTCCAGGGGCTCCCTACGAGCAGTACTTC. Translated: CASSPGAPYEQYF.

This rearrangement joins TRBV4-3 to TRBJ2-1; 12 bases are shared with TRBD2. Germline V CDR1 and CDR2: LGHNA, YSLEER. V lost 3 bases, J lost 5 bases, and 2 bases stayed unmatched. CDR3 length: 15 residues. The DNA for the CDR3 is TGCGCCAGCAGCCATCTAGCGGGAGGGCACAATGAGCAGTTCTTC. It codes for CASSHLAGGHNEQFF.

The genes are TRBV10-3 and TRBJ2-7, with D possibly TRBD2 on 5 matching bases. Germline CDR1 reads ENHRY; CDR2 reads SYGVKD. The length of the CDR3 is 12 residues. Trimming cost V 8 bases and J 3 bases, with 11 bases left between them. The CDR3 loop is CAIGSGSYEQYF. In nucleotides, the CDR3 is TGTGCCATCGGGTCGGGGAGCTACGAGCAGTACTTC.

For the CDR3, the DNA is TGTGCCAGCAGCTTAGTACTCAGCTACGAGCAGTACTTC. It codes for CASSLVLSYEQYF. The rearrangement joins TRBV7-2 to TRBJ2-7; no clear D. There are 13 residues in the CDR3. Trimming cost V 1 base and J 3 bases, with 7 bases left between them. CDR1 SGHTA and CDR2 FQGNSA come from the germline V gene. Drawing the rest from reference TRBV7-2 and TRBJ2-7, the complete variable domain is GAGVSQSPSNKVTEKGKDVELRCDPISGHTALYWYRQSLGQGLEFLIYFQGNSAPDKSGLPSDRFSAERTGGSVSTLTIQRTQQEDSAVYLCASSLVLSYEQYFGPGTRLTVT.

The chain couples TRBV5-1 to TRBJ1-5, with D unclear. The ends were cut back, 0 bases at V and 4 bases at J, with 8 bases in the middle. Per the germline V gene, CDR1 is SGHRS and CDR2 is YFSETQ. This CDR3 has 14 residues. This CDR3 is CASSLGQANQPQHF. The CDR3 DNA sequence: TGCGCCAGCAGCTTGGGTCAGGCGAATCAGCCCCAGCATTTT.

This clone has a handful of counts. The genes are TRBV28 and TRBJ1-2; D is possibly TRBD1 (6 bases). Per germline, CDR1 MDHEN and CDR2 SYDVKM. Trimming pared 5 bases from V and 8 bases from J, leaving 21 bases between. The CDR3 covers 15 residues. CDR3 in amino acids: CASSPTSFRGEGYTF. DNA for the CDR3: TGTGCCAGCAGTCCAACGAGTTTCAGGGGAGAAGGCTACACCTTC.

The J gene is TRBJ2-1, the V gene TRBV7-8; 11 nucleotides agree with TRBD2. Germline V CDR1 and CDR2: SGHVS, FQNEAQ. The V gene end was trimmed by 5 bases and the J gene end by 5 bases; junction bases not matched to a gene: 5. CDR3 length equals 15 residues. CDR3 sequence (DNA): TGTGCCAGCAGCCGTAGCGGGAGGGATCACAATGAGCAGTTCTTC. Its protein is CASSRSGRDHNEQFF.

The V gene is TRBV9, the J gene TRBJ2-1; TRBD1 is a possible D gene (6 bases). The CDR3 covers 16 residues. The V gene's germline CDR1 is SGDLS and CDR2 YYNGEE. The V end lost 3 bases, the J end lost 6 bases, and 19 bases lay between the germline ends. CDR3 coding DNA: TGTGCCAGCAGCGCCCGACAGGACCCCATTTTCAATGAGCAGTTCTTC. This codes for CASSARQDPIFNEQFF.

The CDR3 DNA reads TGTGCCAGCTCCCGCAACGGAGGGAGACTCGCCCAAGAGACCCAGTACTTC. Translation gives CASSRNGGRLAQETQYF. J is TRBJ2-5 and V is TRBV18; possible D gene TRBD2, 6 bases. Germline V lookup: CDR1 KGHSH, CDR2 LQKENI. This CDR3 is 17 amino acids long. The V end was cut by 6 bases, the J end by 1 base, with 21 bases between.